This TCR beta chain was obtained from a study of blood T cell repertoires in COVID-19. Study-wide background: Acute-phase and convalescent COVID-19 samples originated in the United States, Italy and Spain. In each case, the material was cDNA or gDNA derived from T cells, B-cell-depleted T cells, or PBMCs.

Per the original data handling: The assay estimated nucleated cells by amplifying reference gene primers. Produced via immunoSEQ multiplex PCR; TCRdb's table is partial and in-frame only. Clonal size and the V and J genes are those of that table, whereas D and trimming came from the DNA. The table has tens of thousands of clones, approximately 89% seen once. In germline, CDR1 is MNHEY, CDR2 SVGAGI. V was clipped by 0 bases and J by 6 bases; unmatched bases: 3. CDR3 length equals 14 residues. The chain recombines TRBV6-5 with TRBJ2-7; 9 bases align to TRBD1. The clonotype originates from a man aged 50 to 60 with active COVID-19. Sequences were obtained from peripheral blood. CDR3 in DNA: TGTGCCAGCAGTTACTCCGGGACAGGGACCGAGCAGTACTTC. This encodes CASSYSGTGTEQYF.